This T cell receptor beta chain was captured in a study of chemoradiotherapy in HPV16-positive cancers. Here immunoSEQ multiplex PCR was the method, and the copy in TCRdb shows in-frame clones only, minus some. The data show about 15,000 clones, 65% to 85% seen once. A few counts support this clone. V lost 5 bases to trimming and J lost 1 base, with 18 bases between them. The CDR3 contains 17 residues. Germline V gives CDR1 SGHAT, CDR2 FQDESV (reference sequence). The TCR sequence derives from a human donor with HPV-associated anogenital cancer. This specimen was acquired from a patient who underwent chemoradiotherapy. The chain recombines TRBV11-1 with TRBJ2-1, with D possibly matching TRBD2 (6 bases). The CDR3 loop is CASSHGRRAWSYNEQFF. CDR3 nucleotides: TGTGCCAGCAGCCACGGTCGGAGGGCGTGGTCCTACAATGAGCAGTTCTTC.